This T cell receptor (beta chain) comes out of a study of T-cell memory formation after mild COVID-19. TCRdb recomputed calls from the 5' RACE reads with MiXCR, one row per CDR3 protein. The sample lists approximately 170,000 distinct CDR3 sequences, 10% to 15% occurring once. In germline, CDR1 is KGHSH, CDR2 LQKENI. V gave up 0 bases and J gave up 6 bases, with 18 bases separating them. This CDR3 has 17 amino acids. Points from the study as a whole: Contracting CD4+ clones lay largely in CM and EM, with CD8+ ones residing in EMRA. The appearance of some responding clones in pre-infection memory suggested that cross-reactive memory joined.

This clonotype was seen ten or more times. Its matching antigen is unknown. The sequenced sample was PBMCs or a T cell subset sorted from them (not recorded which). The sequence was obtained from a man aged 18 to 29 who had mild COVID-19 (a few samples of this study predate the infection). Cell type and time point are not known. This chain links TRBV18 with TRBJ2-1, with D possibly being TRBD2 (6 bases). The CDR3 DNA follows: TGTGCCAGCTCACCACCCTTTTACGGGGGTAGGTCCAATGAGCAGTTCTTC. Its translation: CASSPPFYGGRSNEQFF.